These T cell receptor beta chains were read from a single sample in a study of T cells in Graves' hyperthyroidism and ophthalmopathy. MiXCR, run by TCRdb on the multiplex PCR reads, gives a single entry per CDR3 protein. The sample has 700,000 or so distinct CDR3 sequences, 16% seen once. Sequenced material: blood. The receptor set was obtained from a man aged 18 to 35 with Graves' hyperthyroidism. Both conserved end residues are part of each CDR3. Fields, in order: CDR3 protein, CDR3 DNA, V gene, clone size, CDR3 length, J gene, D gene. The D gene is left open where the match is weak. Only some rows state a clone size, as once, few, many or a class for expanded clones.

CDR3 protein: CASSITSGSFHEQYF
CDR3 DNA: TGTGCCAGCAGCATCACTAGCGGGAGTTTCCACGAGCAGTACTTC
V gene: TRBV7-2
clone size: few
CDR3 length: 15
J gene: TRBJ2-7
D gene: TRBD2

CDR3 protein: CASSEYGLAGANEQFF
CDR3 DNA: TGTGCCAGCAGTGAATATGGGCTAGCGGGAGCGAATGAGCAGTTCTTC
V gene: TRBV25-1
clone size: few
CDR3 length: 16
J gene: TRBJ2-1
D gene: TRBD2

CDR3 protein: CASSVGPTGVGELFF
CDR3 DNA: TGTGCCAGCAGTGTTGGGCCGACCGGGGTCGGGGAGCTGTTTTTT
V gene: TRBV2
clone size: .
CDR3 length: 15
J gene: TRBJ2-2
D gene: .

CDR3 protein: CAISESLTAEQYGYTF
CDR3 DNA: TGTGCCATCAGTGAGTCATTAACTGCCGAACAATATGGCTACACCTTC
V gene: TRBV10-3
clone size: .
CDR3 length: 16
J gene: TRBJ1-2
D gene: .

CDR3 protein: CASTLGWETQYF
CDR3 DNA: TGTGCCAGCACCTTGGGGTGGGAGACCCAGTACTTC
V gene: TRBV7-9
clone size: .
CDR3 length: 12
J gene: TRBJ2-5
D gene: .

CDR3 protein: CASRALAKNIQYF
CDR3 DNA: TGTGCCAGCAGGGCCCTAGCCAAAAACATTCAGTACTTC
V gene: TRBV2
clone size: many
CDR3 length: 13
J gene: TRBJ2-4
D gene: .

CDR3 protein: CASSIGTSGVLARETQYF
CDR3 DNA: TGTGCCAGTAGTATAGGGACTAGCGGGGTTCTAGCGCGGGAGACCCAGTACTTC
V gene: TRBV19
clone size: few
CDR3 length: 18
J gene: TRBJ2-5
D gene: TRBD2

CDR3 protein: CSARGSEANYGYTF
CDR3 DNA: TGCAGCGCCCGCGGCTCGGAAGCTAACTATGGCTACACCTTC
V gene: TRBV29-1
clone size: .
CDR3 length: 14
J gene: TRBJ1-2
D gene: .

CDR3 protein: CASSILQGREQYF
CDR3 DNA: TGTGCCAGTAGTATCCTACAGGGGAGAGAGCAGTACTTC
V gene: TRBV19
clone size: few
CDR3 length: 13
J gene: TRBJ2-7
D gene: TRBD1

CDR3 protein: CASSPRLTAYEQYF
CDR3 DNA: TGTGCCAGCAGTCCCAGACTGACAGCCTACGAGCAGTACTTC
V gene: TRBV6-1
clone size: many
CDR3 length: 14
J gene: TRBJ2-7
D gene: .

CDR3 protein: CAISEGTGANEKLFF
CDR3 DNA: TGTGCCATCAGTGAAGGGACAGGGGCTAATGAAAAACTGTTTTTT
V gene: TRBV10-3
clone size: .
CDR3 length: 15
J gene: TRBJ1-4
D gene: TRBD1

CDR3 protein: CASSQDGADSGNTIYF
CDR3 DNA: TGTGCCAGCAGCCAAGATGGGGCAGACTCTGGAAACACCATATATTTT
V gene: TRBV4-2
clone size: few
CDR3 length: 16
J gene: TRBJ1-3
D gene: .

CDR3 protein: CASSEAPTPAGGYTF
CDR3 DNA: TGTGCCAGCAGTGAAGCCCCGACACCCGCCGGTGGCTACACCTTC
V gene: TRBV2
clone size: many
CDR3 length: 15
J gene: TRBJ1-2
D gene: .

CDR3 protein: CATSETSGRGNEQFF
CDR3 DNA: TGTGCCACCAGCGAGACTAGCGGGAGAGGTAATGAGCAGTTCTTC
V gene: TRBV15
clone size: .
CDR3 length: 15
J gene: TRBJ2-1
D gene: TRBD2

CDR3 protein: CASRWTSSSYEQYF
CDR3 DNA: TGTGCCAGCAGGTGGACTAGTAGCTCCTACGAGCAGTACTTC
V gene: TRBV12-3/TRBV12-4
clone size: once
CDR3 length: 14
J gene: TRBJ2-7
D gene: TRBD2

CDR3 protein: CASSEFLGQAYEQYF
CDR3 DNA: TGTGCCAGCAGTGAATTTCTGGGACAGGCCTACGAGCAGTACTTC
V gene: TRBV2
clone size: many
CDR3 length: 15
J gene: TRBJ2-7
D gene: TRBD1

CDR3 protein: CAISEKVGGGPEQYF
CDR3 DNA: TGTGCCATCAGTGAGAAAGTTGGGGGAGGGCCCGAGCAGTACTTC
V gene: TRBV10-3
clone size: many
CDR3 length: 15
J gene: TRBJ2-7
D gene: TRBD2

CDR3 protein: CASSPVGWGRDTQYF
CDR3 DNA: TGTGCCAGCAGTCCCGTAGGGTGGGGTAGAGATACGCAGTATTTT
V gene: TRBV12-3/TRBV12-4
clone size: many
CDR3 length: 15
J gene: TRBJ2-3
D gene: .

CDR3 protein: CASSGLSTDTQYF
CDR3 DNA: TGTGCCAGCTCGGGCCTTAGCACAGATACGCAGTATTTT
V gene: TRBV12-3/TRBV12-4
clone size: many
CDR3 length: 13
J gene: TRBJ2-3
D gene: .